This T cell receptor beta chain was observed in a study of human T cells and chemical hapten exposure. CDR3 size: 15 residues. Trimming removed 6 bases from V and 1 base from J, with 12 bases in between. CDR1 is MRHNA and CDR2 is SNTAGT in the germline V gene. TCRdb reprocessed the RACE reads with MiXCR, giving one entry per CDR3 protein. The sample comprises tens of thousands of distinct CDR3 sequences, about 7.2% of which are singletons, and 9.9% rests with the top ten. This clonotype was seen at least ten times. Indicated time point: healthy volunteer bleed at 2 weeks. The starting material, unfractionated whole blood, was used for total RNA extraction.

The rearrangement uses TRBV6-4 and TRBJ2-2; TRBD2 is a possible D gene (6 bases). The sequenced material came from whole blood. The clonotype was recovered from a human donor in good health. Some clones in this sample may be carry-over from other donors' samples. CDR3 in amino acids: CASSATSENTGELFF. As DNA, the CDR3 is TGTGCCAGCAGCGCGACTAGTGAGAACACCGGGGAGCTGTTTTTT.